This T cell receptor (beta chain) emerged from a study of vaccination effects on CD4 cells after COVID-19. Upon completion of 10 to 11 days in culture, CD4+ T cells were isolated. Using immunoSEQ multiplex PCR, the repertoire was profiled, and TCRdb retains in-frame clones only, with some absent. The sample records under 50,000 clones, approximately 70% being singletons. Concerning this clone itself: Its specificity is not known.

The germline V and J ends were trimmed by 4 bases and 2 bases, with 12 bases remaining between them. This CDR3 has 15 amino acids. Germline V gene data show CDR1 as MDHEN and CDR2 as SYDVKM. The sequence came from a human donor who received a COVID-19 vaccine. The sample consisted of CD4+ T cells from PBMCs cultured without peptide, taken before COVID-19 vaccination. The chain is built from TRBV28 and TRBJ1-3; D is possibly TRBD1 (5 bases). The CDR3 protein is CASSYPGFAGNTIYF. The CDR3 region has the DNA TGTGCCAGCAGTTATCCAGGGTTCGCTGGAAACACCATATATTTT.